Listed here are 5 T cell receptor beta chains from one sample, sequenced in a study of T-cell reconstitution after alpha-beta-depleted transplantation in children. Preparation of the TCRbeta library used unique molecular identifiers. TCRdb re-analysed the PCR reads in MiXCR, keeping a single row per CDR3 protein. The repertoire consists of about 540,000 distinct CDR3 sequences, with about a sixth occurring once and the leading ten covering more than 2.5%. The source material was PBMCs from the stem cell graft donor, sampled from the stem cell graft. These receptors all stem from a human donor who donated a stem cell graft to a child with acute lymphoblastic leukemia.

For the CDR3, the DNA is TGTGCCAGCAGCCACTACGGACAGGGGCCCCCCTCAGGTGGCTACACCTTC. Encoded protein: CASSHYGQGPPSGGYTF. The chain joins TRBV4-2 to TRBJ1-2, with 9 bases matching TRBD1. CDR3 length: 17 amino acids. CDR1 is LGHNA, CDR2 YNFKEQ, per germline. The trim removed 3 bases at V and 7 bases at J, leaving 15 bases unmatched.

V is TRBV5-1 and J is TRBJ1-4; D gene unclear. The V and J ends lost 0 bases and 5 bases respectively, with 17 bases between them. The CDR3 consists of 17 residues. Germline V gene lookup returns CDR1 SGHRS and CDR2 YFSETQ. The CDR3 DNA reads TGCGCCAGCAGCTTGGGTCCTGTGGAATGGGGAAATGAAAAACTGTTTTTT. This encodes CASSLGPVEWGNEKLFF.

This clonotype was found a few times. This chain uses TRBV20-1 with TRBJ1-6; D might be TRBD1 (5 bases). Per germline, CDR1 DFQATT and CDR2 SNEGSKA (reference sequence). The V end lost 2 bases, the J end lost 9 bases, and 14 bases lay between the germline ends. The CDR3 has 14 amino acids. CDR3 sequence reads: CSARPETESSPLHF. DNA for the CDR3: TGCAGTGCTAGACCTGAGACAGAAAGTTCACCCCTCCACTTT.

This clonotype was recorded a few times. The V gene is TRBV4-1, the J gene TRBJ2-1; 9 bases are shared with TRBD2. CDR3 length equals 17 residues. Unmatched junction bases numbered 8, after V lost 0 bases and J lost 5 bases. CDR1 and CDR2 (germline): MGHRA, YSYEKL. DNA for the CDR3: TGCGCCAGCAGCCAAGATAAGATGGGACTAGCTCACAATGAGCAGTTCTTC. This encodes CASSQDKMGLAHNEQFF.

The chain combines TRBV12-3 or TRBV12-4 with TRBJ1-1; no clear D gene. Between the trimmed V and J ends, which lost 4 bases and 9 bases, there was a span of 12 bases. The CDR3 has 12 amino acids. CDR3 sequence: CASSCWGCKAFF. CDR3 DNA sequence: TGTGCCAGCAGTTGTTGGGGATGTAAAGCTTTCTTT.